The subject of this entry is one TCR beta chain. The entry originates in a study of blood T cell repertoires in COVID-19. Repertoires were generated with immunoSEQ multiplex PCR, while TCRdb's copy carries only in-frame clones and drops some. The data hold approximately 500,000 clones, with about 88% observed a single time. The sequence was obtained from a woman in her forties or fifties with COVID-19, enrolled during active disease. The sample was peripheral blood.

CDR3 nucleotide sequence: TGTGCCAGCGGAAGGGAGGCTTCCTACGAGCAGTACTTC. It encodes CASGREASYEQYF. This chain uses TRBV2 with TRBJ2-7, with a possible D match to TRBD2 (6 bases). The CDR3 length is 13 residues. The V end lost 8 bases, the J end lost 1 base, and 12 bases lay between the germline ends. Germline assignment: CDR1 SNHLY and CDR2 FYNNEI.